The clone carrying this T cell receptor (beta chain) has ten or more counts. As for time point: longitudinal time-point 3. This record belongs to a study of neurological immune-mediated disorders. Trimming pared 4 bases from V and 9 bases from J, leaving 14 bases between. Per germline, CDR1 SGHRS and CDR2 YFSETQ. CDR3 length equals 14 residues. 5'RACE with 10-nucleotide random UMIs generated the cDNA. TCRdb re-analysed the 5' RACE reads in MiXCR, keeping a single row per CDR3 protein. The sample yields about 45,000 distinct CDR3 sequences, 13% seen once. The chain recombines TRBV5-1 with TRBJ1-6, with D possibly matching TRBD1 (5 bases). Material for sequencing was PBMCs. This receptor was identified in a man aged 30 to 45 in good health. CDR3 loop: CASSEGLILSPLHF. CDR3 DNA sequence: TGCGCCAGCAGCGAGGGACTAATCCTTTCACCCCTCCACTTT.